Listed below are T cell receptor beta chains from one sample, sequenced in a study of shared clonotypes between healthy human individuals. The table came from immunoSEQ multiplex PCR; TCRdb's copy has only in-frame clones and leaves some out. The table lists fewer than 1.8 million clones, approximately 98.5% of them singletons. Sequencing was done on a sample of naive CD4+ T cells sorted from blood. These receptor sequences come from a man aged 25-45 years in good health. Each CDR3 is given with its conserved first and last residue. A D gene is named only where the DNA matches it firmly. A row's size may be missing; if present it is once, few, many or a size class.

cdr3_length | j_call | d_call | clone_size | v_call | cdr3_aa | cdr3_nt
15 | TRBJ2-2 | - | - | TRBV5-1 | CASSLGPSIPGELFF | TGCGCCAGCAGCTTGGGTCCATCTATACCCGGGGAGCTGTTTTTT
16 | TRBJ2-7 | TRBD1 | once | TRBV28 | CASRSIGTGKRGEQYF | TGTGCCAGCAGGTCCATCGGGACAGGGAAAAGAGGCGAGCAGTACTTC
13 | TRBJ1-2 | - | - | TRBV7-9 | CASSLLEMDGYTF | TGTGCCAGCAGCTTACTTGAAATGGATGGCTACACCTTC
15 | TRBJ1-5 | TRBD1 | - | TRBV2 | CASRQGRGSNQPQHF | TGTGCCAGCAGACAGGGGCGGGGGAGCAATCAGCCCCAGCATTTT
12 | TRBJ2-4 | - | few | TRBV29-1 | CSVGEAKNIQYF | TGCAGCGTTGGGGAAGCCAAAAACATTCAGTACTTC
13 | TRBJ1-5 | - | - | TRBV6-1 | CASSGQYNQPQHF | TGTGCCAGCAGCGGGCAGTACAATCAGCCCCAGCATTTT
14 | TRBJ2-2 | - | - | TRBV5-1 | CASTQRAHTGELFF | TGCGCCAGCACTCAAAGGGCCCACACCGGGGAGCTGTTTTTT
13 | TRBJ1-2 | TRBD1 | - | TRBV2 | CASSWGTEYGYTF | TGTGCCAGCAGTTGGGGGACAGAGTATGGCTACACCTTC
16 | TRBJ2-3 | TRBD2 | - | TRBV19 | CASSIRGGRGTDTQYF | TGTGCCAGTAGTATCCGCGGCGGGAGGGGGACAGATACGCAGTATTTT
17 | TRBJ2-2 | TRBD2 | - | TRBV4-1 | CASSQDRAGANTGELFF | TGCGCCAGCAGCCAAGATCGGGCGGGGGCGAACACCGGGGAGCTGTTTTTT
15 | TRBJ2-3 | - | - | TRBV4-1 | CASRARAISTDTQYF | TGCGCCAGCAGAGCCAGGGCCATTAGCACAGATACGCAGTATTTT
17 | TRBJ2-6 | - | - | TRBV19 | CASISKGFLSGANVLTF | TGTGCCAGTATTTCGAAGGGATTCCTCTCTGGGGCCAACGTCCTGACTTTC
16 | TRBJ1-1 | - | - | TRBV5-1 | CASSWTAGLSNTEAFF | TGCGCCAGCAGCTGGACGGCGGGACTATCGAACACTGAAGCTTTCTTT
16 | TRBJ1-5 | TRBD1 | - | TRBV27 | CASSPGQGGIGQPQHF | TGTGCCAGCAGCCCGGGACAGGGGGGGATAGGTCAGCCCCAGCATTTT
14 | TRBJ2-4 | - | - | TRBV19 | CASRSGVGMDIQYF | TGTGCCAGTAGGTCAGGGGTGGGGATGGACATTCAGTACTTC
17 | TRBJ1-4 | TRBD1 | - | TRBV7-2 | CASSLQGTGVSGEKLFF | TGTGCCAGCAGCTTACAAGGGACAGGGGTGTCGGGGGAAAAACTGTTTTTT
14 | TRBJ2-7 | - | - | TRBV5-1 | CASSLDPGSYEQYF | TGCGCCAGCAGCTTGGACCCAGGCAGCTACGAGCAGTACTTC
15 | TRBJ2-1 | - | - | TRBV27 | CASSLRPGFYNEQFF | TGTGCCAGCAGTCTACGCCCGGGGTTCTACAATGAGCAGTTCTTC
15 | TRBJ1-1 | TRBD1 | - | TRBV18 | CASSPTGQGGTEAFF | TGTGCCAGCTCACCTACGGGACAGGGCGGCACTGAAGCTTTCTTT
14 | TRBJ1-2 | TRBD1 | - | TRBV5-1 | CASTDPGQGVGYTF | TGCGCCAGCACTGATCCGGGACAGGGAGTTGGCTACACCTTC
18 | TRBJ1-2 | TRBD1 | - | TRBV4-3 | CASSQDGRGTGALQGYTF | TGCGCCAGCAGCCAAGATGGGCGAGGGACAGGGGCCCTGCAGGGCTACACCTTC
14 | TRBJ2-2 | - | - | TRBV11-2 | CASSLGGITGELFF | TGTGCCAGCAGCTTAGGTGGGATTACCGGGGAGCTGTTTTTT
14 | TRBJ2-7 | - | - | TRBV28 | CASTGGQTPYEQYF | TGTGCCAGCACCGGGGGGCAGACCCCCTACGAGCAGTACTTC
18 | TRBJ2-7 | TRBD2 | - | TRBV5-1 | CASSLAPPGGGVIYEQYF | TGCGCCAGCAGCTTGGCCCCACCGGGTGGGGGGGTCATCTACGAGCAGTACTTC
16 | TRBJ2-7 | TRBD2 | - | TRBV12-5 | CASGLVLGGGPYEQYF | TGTGCTAGTGGTTTGGTACTTGGGGGAGGGCCCTACGAGCAGTACTTC
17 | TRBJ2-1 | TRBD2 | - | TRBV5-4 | CASSVAGGPNPYNEQFF | TGTGCCAGCAGCGTAGCGGGAGGGCCTAATCCGTACAATGAGCAGTTCTTC
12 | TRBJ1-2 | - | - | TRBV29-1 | CSVAPTNYGYTF | TGCAGCGTTGCACCGACTAACTATGGCTACACCTTC
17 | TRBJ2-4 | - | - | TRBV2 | CASSEASGWLTKNIQYF | TGTGCCAGCAGTGAAGCCTCAGGGTGGCTTACCAAAAACATTCAGTACTTC
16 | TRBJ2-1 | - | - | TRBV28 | CASSHGKSGDYNEQFF | TGTGCCAGCAGCCATGGAAAGTCTGGGGACTACAATGAGCAGTTCTTC
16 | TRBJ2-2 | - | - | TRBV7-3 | CASSPPNGRGPGELFF | TGTGCCAGCAGCCCCCCCAACGGCAGGGGACCCGGGGAGCTGTTTTTT
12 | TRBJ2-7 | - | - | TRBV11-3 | CASSAQGHEQYF | TGTGCCAGCAGCGCACAGGGCCACGAGCAGTACTTC
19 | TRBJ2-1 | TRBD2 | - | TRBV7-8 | CASSSHALGLAALDNEQFF | TGTGCCAGCAGCTCACATGCCTTGGGGCTAGCGGCTCTCGACAATGAGCAGTTCTTC
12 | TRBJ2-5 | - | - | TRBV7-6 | CASSLEPETQYF | TGTGCCAGCAGCTTAGAGCCAGAGACCCAGTACTTC
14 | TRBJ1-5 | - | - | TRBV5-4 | CASSLRNSNQPQHF | TGTGCCAGCAGCCTGCGAAACAGCAATCAGCCCCAGCATTTT
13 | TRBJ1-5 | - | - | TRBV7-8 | CASSLAGIQPQHF | TGTGCCAGCAGCTTAGCGGGCATCCAGCCCCAGCATTTT
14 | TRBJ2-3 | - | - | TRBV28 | CASSFAQSRNTQYF | TGTGCCAGCAGTTTCGCCCAGTCCAGGAATACGCAGTATTTT
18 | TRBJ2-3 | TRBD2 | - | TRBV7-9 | CASSLRVLAGGGTDTQYF | TGTGCCAGCAGCCTGAGGGTGCTAGCGGGAGGAGGCACAGATACGCAGTATTTT
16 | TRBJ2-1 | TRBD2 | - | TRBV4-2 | CASSQGVAGLYNEQFF | TGTGCCAGCAGCCAAGGGGTAGCGGGCCTCTACAATGAGCAGTTCTTC
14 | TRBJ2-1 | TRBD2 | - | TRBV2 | CASSPASGRGEQFF | TGTGCCAGCAGTCCCGCTAGCGGGAGGGGTGAGCAGTTCTTC
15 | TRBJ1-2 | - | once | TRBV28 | CASSFITALSYGYTF | TGTGCCAGCAGTTTTATCACAGCTCTATCCTATGGCTACACCTTC
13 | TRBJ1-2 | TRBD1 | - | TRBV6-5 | CASSRDRGYGYTF | TGTGCCAGCAGCAGGGACAGGGGCTATGGCTACACCTTC
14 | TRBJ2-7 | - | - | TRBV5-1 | CASSKGGPSREQYF | TGCGCCAGCTCAAAGGGTGGCCCCTCTCGCGAGCAGTACTTC
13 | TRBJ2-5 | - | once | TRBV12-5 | CASGLGGAETQYF | TGTGCTAGTGGTTTGGGCGGGGCAGAGACCCAGTACTTC
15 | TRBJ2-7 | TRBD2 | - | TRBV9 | CASSVGTSGSYEQYF | TGTGCCAGCAGCGTAGGTACTAGCGGGAGTTACGAGCAGTACTTC
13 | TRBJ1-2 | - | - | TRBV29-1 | CSVTQGGFYGYTF | TGCAGCGTTACACAGGGCGGGTTCTATGGCTACACCTTC